This entry is about one T cell receptor beta chain. Its antigen remains unknown. cDNA libraries for TCR beta contained unique molecular identifiers. MiXCR, run by TCRdb on the PCR reads, gives a single entry per CDR3 protein. Here the sample spans more than 500,000 distinct CDR3 sequences, 34% being singletons. These data come from a study of post-analysis software for immune sequencing data. Study background: Courses of disease covered relapsing-remitting, secondary progressive and progressive-relapsing multiple sclerosis. Study results and caveats: Four to six TRBV segments were more frequent in patients than controls; TRBV5-6, TRBV5-1 and TRBV20-1 belonged to this group.

The CDR3 length is 14 residues. Germline V gene sequence: CDR1 SGHRS, CDR2 YFSETQ. The sequenced sample was blood. The receptor comes from a girl under 18 with multiple sclerosis. This chain uses TRBV5-1 with TRBJ2-1; D is perhaps TRBD1 (7 bases). The J call is in doubt because the DNA end fits TRBJ2-7 better. This CDR3 reads CASSRGTANNEQYF. CDR3 in DNA: TGCGCCAGCAGCCGGGGGACAGCCAACAATGAGCAGTACTTC.